This T cell receptor beta chain is from a study of blood T cell repertoires in COVID-19. As for the study in general: Acute and convalescent COVID-19 specimens originated in the United States, Italy and Spain. T cells, B-cell-depleted T cells, or PBMCs supplied cDNA or gDNA.

As originally analysed: From reference gene primer amplification, estimates of nucleated cell counts were derived. This table comes from immunoSEQ multiplex PCR, and its TCRdb copy is limited to in-frame clones, with some not included. V and J calls and clone size follow that table, whereas D and trimming were derived from the DNA. The table has 65,000 to 75,000 clones, roughly 80% seen once. This CDR3 contains 14 residues. Trimming shortened V by 1 base and J by 6 bases, and 10 bases separated the two germline ends. CDR1 and CDR2 from the germline V gene are SGHAT and FQNNGV. This TCR was sampled from a woman aged 60-75 years with acute or convalescent COVID-19. The V call is TRBV11-2, the J call TRBJ2-1; D is undetermined. Sequenced input: peripheral blood. CDR3 DNA sequence: TGTGCCAGCAGCTTAGGGCCCTCAGTCAATGAGCAGTTCTTC. It yields the protein CASSLGPSVNEQFF.